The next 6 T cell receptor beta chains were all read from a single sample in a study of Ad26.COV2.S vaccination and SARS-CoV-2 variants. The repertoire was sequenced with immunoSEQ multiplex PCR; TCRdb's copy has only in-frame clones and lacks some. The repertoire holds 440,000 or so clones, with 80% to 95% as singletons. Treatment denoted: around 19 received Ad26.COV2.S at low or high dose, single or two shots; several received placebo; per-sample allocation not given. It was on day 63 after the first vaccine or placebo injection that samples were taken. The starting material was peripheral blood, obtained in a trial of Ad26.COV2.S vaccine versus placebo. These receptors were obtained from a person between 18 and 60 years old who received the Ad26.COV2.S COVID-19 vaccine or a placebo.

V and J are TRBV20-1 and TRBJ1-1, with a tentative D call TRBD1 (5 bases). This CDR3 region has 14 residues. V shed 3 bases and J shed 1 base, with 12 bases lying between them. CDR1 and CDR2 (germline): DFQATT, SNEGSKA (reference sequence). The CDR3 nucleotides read TGCAGTGCTAGTGGGGCCCGATCGAACACTGAAGCTTTCTTT. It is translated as CSASGARSNTEAFF.

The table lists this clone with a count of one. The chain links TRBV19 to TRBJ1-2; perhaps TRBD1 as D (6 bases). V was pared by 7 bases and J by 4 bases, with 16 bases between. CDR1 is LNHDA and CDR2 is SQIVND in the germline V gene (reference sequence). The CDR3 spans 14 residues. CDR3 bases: TGTGCCAGTAACCAGGATGGGGGCCCCTATGGCTACACCTTC. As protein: CASNQDGGPYGYTF.

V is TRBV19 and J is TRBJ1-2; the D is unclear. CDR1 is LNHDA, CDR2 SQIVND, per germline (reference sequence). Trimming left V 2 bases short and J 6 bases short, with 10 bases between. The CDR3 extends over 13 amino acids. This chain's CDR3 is CASSILQEDGYTF. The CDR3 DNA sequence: TGTGCCAGTAGTATACTGCAGGAGGATGGCTACACCTTC. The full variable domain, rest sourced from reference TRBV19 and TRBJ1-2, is DGGITQSPKYLFRKEGQNVTLSCEQNLNHDAMYWYRQDPGQGLRLIYYSQIVNDFQKGDIAEGYSVSREKKESFPLTVTSAQKNPTAFYLCASSILQEDGYTFGSGTRLTVV.

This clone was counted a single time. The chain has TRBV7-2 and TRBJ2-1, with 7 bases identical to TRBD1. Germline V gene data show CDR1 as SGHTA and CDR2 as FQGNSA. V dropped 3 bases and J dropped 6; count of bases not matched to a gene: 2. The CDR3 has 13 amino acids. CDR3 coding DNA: TGTGCCAGCAGCTTGGGACAGACCAATGAGCAGTTCTTC. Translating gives CASSLGQTNEQFF.

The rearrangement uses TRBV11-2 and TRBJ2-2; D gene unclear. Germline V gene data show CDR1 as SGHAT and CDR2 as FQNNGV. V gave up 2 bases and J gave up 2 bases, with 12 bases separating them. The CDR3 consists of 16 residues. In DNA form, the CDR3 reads TGTGCCAGCAGCTTATGGAGTCCAGGAAACACCGGGGAGCTGTTTTTT. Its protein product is CASSLWSPGNTGELFF.

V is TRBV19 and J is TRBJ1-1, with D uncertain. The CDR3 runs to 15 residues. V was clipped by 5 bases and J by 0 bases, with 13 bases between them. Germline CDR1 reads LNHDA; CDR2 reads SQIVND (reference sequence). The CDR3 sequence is CASSAITSMNTEAFF. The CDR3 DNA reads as TGTGCCAGTAGTGCCATCACGAGCATGAACACTGAAGCTTTCTTT.